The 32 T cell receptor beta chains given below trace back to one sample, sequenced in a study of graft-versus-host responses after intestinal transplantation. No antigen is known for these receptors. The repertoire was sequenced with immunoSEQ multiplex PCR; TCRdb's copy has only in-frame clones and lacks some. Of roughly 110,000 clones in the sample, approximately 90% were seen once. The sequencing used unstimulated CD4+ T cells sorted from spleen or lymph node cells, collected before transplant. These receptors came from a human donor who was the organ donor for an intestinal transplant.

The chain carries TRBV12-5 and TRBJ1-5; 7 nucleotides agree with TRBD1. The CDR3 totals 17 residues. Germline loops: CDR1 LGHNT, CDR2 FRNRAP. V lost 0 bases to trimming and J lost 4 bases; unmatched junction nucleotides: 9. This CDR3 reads CASGLVRDREINQPQHF. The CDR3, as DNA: TGTGCTAGTGGTTTGGTACGGGACAGAGAAATTAATCAGCCCCAGCATTTT.

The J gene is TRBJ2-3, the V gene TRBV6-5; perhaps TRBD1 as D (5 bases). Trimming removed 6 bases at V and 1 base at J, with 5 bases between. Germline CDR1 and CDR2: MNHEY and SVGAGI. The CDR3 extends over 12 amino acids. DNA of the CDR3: TGTGCCAGCAGCAGGGGCACAGATACGCAGTATTTT. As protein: CASSRGTDTQYF.

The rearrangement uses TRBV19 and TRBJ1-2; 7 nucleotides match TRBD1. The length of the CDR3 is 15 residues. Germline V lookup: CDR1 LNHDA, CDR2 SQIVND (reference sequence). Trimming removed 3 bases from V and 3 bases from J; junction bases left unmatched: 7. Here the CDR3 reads CASSIFGTDHYGYTF. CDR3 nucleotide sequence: TGTGCCAGTAGTATTTTTGGGACAGACCACTATGGCTACACCTTC.

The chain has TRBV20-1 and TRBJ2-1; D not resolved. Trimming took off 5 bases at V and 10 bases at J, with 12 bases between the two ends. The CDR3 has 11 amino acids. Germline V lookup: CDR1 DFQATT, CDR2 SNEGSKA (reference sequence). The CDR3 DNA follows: TGCAGTGCTCGGAAGCTAGGGGAGCAGTTCTTC. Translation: CSARKLGEQFF.

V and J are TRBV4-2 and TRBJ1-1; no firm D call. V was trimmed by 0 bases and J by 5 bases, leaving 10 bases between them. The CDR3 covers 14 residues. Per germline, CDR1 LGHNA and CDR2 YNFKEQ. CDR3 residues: CASSQDLPQTEAFF. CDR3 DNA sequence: TGTGCCAGCAGCCAAGACCTTCCCCAAACTGAAGCTTTCTTT.

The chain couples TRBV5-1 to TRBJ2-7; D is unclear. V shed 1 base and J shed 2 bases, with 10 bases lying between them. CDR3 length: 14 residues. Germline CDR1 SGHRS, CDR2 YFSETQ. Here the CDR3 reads CASSLFLSAYEQYF. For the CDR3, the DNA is TGCGCCAGCAGCTTGTTTCTAAGCGCCTACGAGCAGTACTTC.

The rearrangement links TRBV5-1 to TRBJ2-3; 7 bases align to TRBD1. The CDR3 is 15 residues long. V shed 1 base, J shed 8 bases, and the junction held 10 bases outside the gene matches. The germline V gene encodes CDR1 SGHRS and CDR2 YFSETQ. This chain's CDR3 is CASSLRQGDPGTQYF. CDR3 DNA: TGCGCCAGCAGCTTGCGACAGGGAGACCCCGGTACGCAGTATTTT.

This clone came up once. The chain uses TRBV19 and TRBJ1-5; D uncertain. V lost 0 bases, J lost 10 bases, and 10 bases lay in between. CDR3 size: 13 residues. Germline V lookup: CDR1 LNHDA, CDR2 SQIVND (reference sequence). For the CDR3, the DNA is TGTGCCAGTAGTATAGATAATCATTCACCCCAGCATTTT. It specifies CASSIDNHSPQHF.

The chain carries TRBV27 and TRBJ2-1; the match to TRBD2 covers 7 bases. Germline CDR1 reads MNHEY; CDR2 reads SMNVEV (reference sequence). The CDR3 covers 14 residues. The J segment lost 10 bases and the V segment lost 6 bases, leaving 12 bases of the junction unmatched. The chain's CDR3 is CASRTVGLVKEQFF. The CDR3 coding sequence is TGTGCCAGCAGGACGGTAGGACTAGTTAAAGAGCAGTTCTTC.

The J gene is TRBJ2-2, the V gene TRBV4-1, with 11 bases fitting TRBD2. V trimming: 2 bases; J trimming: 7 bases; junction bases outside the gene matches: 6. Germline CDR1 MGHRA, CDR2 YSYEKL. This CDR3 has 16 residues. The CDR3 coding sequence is TGCGCCAGCAGCCAACCCTTAGCGGGAGGGAACGGGGAGCTGTTTTTT. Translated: CASSQPLAGGNGELFF.

In DNA, the CDR3 is TGCGCCAGCAGCCCCCATGTAGGGGAACCTCTCACAGATACGCAGTATTTT. Translation gives CASSPHVGEPLTDTQYF. The chain carries TRBV5-1 and TRBJ2-3; D might be TRBD1 (5 bases). Germline V gene sequence: CDR1 SGHRS, CDR2 YFSETQ. There are 17 residues in the CDR3. V was clipped by 4 bases and J by 2 bases, with 20 bases between them.

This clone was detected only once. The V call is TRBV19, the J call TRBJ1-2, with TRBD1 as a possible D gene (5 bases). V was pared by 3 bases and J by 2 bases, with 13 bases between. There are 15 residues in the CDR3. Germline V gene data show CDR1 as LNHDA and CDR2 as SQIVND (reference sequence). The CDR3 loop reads CASSILFGGNYGYTF. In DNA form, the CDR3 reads TGTGCCAGTAGTATCTTGTTCGGGGGAAACTATGGCTACACCTTC. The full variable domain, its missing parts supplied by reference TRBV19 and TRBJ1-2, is DGGITQSPKYLFRKEGQNVTLSCEQNLNHDAMYWYRQDPGQGLRLIYYSQIVNDFQKGDIAEGYSVSREKKESFPLTVTSAQKNPTAFYLCASSILFGGNYGYTFGSGTRLTVV.

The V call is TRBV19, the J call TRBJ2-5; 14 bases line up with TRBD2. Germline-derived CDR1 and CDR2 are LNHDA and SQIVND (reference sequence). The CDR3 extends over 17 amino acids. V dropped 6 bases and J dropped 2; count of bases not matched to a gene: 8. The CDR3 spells CASRTGTSGSGQETQYF. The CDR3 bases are TGTGCCAGTAGGACTGGGACTAGCGGGAGCGGACAAGAGACCCAGTACTTC. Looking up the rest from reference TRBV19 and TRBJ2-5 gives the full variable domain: DGGITQSPKYLFRKEGQNVTLSCEQNLNHDAMYWYRQDPGQGLRLIYYSQIVNDFQKGDIAEGYSVSREKKESFPLTVTSAQKNPTAFYLCASRTGTSGSGQETQYFGPGTRLLVL.

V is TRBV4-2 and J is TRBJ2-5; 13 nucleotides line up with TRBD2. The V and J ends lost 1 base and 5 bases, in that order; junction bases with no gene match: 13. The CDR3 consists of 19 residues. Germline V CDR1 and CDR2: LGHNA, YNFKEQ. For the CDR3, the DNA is TGTGCCAGCAGCCAAGGCGTTCGGACTAGCGGGAGTACCGGGGAGACCCAGTACTTC. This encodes CASSQGVRTSGSTGETQYF.

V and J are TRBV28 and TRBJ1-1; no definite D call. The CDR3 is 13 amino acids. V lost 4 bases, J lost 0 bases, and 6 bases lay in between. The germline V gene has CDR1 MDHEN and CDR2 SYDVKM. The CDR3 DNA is TGTGCCAGCAGTTGGAGTTTGAACACTGAAGCTTTCTTT. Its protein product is CASSWSLNTEAFF.

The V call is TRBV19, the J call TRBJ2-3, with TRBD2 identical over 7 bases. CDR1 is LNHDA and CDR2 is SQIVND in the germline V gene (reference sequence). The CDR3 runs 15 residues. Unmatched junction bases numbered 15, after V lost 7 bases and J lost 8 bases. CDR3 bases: TGTGCCAGTACCTTATTCTCGGCGGGAGTAGGTACGCAGTATTTT. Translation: CASTLFSAGVGTQYF.

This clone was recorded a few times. CDR3 nucleotide sequence: TGTGCCAGCAGTACAGGGGGCACGTACACTGAAGCTTTCTTT. Its translation is CASSTGGTYTEAFF. V gene TRBV6-6 combines with J gene TRBJ1-1, with 9 nucleotides matching TRBD1. The germline gives CDR1 MNHNY, CDR2 SVGAGI (reference sequence). Losses at the gene ends were 5 bases for V and 3 bases for J; bases not matched to a gene: 4. This CDR3 spans 14 amino acids.

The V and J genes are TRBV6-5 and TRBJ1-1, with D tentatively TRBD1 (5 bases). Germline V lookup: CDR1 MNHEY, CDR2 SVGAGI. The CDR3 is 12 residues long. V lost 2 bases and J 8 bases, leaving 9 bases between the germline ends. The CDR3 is CASSYAGGEAFF. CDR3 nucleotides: TGTGCCAGCAGTTACGCGGGGGGAGAAGCTTTCTTT.

CDR3 loop: CASSSLVGLVDEQFF. CDR3 coding DNA: TGTGCCAGCAGCTCTTTAGTGGGTTTAGTCGATGAGCAGTTCTTC. This sequence joins TRBV5-4 and TRBJ2-1; D unclear. Germline assignment: CDR1 SGHNT and CDR2 YYREEE (reference sequence). The V and J ends lost 3 bases and 8 bases respectively, with 18 bases between them. CDR3 length equals 15 residues.

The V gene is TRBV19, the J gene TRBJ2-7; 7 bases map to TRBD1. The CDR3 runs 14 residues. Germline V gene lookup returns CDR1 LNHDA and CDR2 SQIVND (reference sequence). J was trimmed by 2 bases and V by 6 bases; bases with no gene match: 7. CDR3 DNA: TGTGCCAGTAGCAACCGACAGGGCCCCTACGAGCAGTACTTC. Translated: CASSNRQGPYEQYF.

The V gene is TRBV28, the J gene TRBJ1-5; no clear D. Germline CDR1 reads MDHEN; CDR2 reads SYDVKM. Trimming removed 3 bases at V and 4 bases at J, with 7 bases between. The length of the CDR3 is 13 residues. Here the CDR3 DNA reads TGTGCCAGCAGTTTTGGGAATAATCAGCCCCAGCATTTT. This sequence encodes CASSFGNNQPQHF.

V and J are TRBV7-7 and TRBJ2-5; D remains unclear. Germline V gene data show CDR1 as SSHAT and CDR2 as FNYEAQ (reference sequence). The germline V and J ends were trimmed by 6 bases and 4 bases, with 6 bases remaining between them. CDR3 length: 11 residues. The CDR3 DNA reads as TGTGCCAGCAGTAACGGAGAGACCCAGTACTTC. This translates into CASSNGETQYF.

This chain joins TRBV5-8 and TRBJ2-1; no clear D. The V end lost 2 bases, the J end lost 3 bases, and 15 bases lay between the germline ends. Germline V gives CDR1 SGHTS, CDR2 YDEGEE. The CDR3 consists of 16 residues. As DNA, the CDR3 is TGTGCCAGCAGCTTATGGGATCTGGGAATCTACAATGAGCAGTTCTTC. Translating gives CASSLWDLGIYNEQFF.

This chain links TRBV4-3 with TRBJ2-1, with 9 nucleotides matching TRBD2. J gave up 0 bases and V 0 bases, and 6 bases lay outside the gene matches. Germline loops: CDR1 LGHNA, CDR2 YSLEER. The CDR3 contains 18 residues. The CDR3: CASSQEGLAGLSYNEQFF. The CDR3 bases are TGCGCCAGCAGCCAAGAAGGCCTAGCGGGACTCTCCTACAATGAGCAGTTCTTC.

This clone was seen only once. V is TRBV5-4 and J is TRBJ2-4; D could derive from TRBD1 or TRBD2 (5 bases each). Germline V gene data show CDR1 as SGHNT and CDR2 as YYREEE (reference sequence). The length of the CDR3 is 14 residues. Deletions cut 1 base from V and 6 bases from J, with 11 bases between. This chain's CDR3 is CASSLFHGGNIQYF. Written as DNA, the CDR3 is TGTGCCAGCAGCTTGTTCCATGGGGGAAACATTCAGTACTTC. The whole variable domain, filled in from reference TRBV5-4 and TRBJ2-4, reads ETGVTQSPTHLIKTRGQQVTLRCSSQSGHNTVSWYQQALGQGPQFIFQYYREEENGRGNFPPRFSGLQFPNYSSELNVNALELDDSALYLCASSLFHGGNIQYFGAGTRLSVL.

The chain's CDR3 is CASSLGVGMQPQHF. CDR3 DNA: TGTGCCAGCAGCTTAGGGGTAGGGATGCAGCCCCAGCATTTT. This chain joins TRBV7-2 and TRBJ1-5; unclear D gene. Germline loops: CDR1 SGHTA, CDR2 FQGNSA. V lost 1 base to trimming and J lost 7 bases, with 11 bases between them. There are 14 residues in the CDR3.

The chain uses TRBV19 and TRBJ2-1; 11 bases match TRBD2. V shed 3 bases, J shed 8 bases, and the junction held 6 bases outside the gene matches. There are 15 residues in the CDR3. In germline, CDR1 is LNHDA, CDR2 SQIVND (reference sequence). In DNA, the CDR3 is TGTGCCAGTAGTATGCTAGCGGGAGGAAGGCATGAGCAGTTCTTC. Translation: CASSMLAGGRHEQFF.

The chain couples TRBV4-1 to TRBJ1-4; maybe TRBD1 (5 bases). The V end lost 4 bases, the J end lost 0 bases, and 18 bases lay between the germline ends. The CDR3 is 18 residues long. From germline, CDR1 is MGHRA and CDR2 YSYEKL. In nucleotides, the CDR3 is TGCGCCAGCAGCCGAACCCCGGGACCTCAGGCAACTAATGAAAAACTGTTTTTT. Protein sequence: CASSRTPGPQATNEKLFF.

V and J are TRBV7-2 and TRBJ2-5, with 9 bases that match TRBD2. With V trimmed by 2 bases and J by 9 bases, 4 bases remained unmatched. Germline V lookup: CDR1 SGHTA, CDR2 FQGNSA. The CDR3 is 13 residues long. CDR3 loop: CASSLLAGMSQYF. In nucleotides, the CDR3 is TGTGCCAGCAGCTTACTAGCGGGAATGTCCCAGTACTTC.

Here the CDR3 reads CASSQSVIFQGREIYQPQHF. Here the CDR3 DNA reads TGCGCCAGCAGTCAATCGGTTATCTTTCAGGGCAGGGAGATCTATCAGCCCCAGCATTTT. The chain combines TRBV23-1 with TRBJ1-5, with TRBD1 as a possible D gene (5 bases). TRBV23-1 is an ORF, with its function uncertain. The CDR3 length is 20 residues. V was clipped by 0 bases and J by 5 bases, with 26 bases between them.

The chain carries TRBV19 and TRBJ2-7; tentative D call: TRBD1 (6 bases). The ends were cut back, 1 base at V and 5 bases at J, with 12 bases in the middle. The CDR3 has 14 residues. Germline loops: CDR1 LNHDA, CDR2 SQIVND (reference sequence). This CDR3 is CASSIGQGIHEQYF. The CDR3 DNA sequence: TGTGCCAGTAGTATAGGGCAGGGGATCCACGAGCAGTACTTC.

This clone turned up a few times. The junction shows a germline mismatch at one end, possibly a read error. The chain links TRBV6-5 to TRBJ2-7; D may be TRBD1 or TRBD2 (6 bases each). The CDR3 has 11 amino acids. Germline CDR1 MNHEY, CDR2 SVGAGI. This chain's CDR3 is CASRGRGQPIF. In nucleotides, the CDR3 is TGTGCCAGCAGGGGGCGGGGACAACCGATCTTC.